Sequencing of this TCR beta chain was carried out in a study of control samples from healthy donors and cancer patients (dated by TCRdb to between 2020 and 2021). A note on this clone: Its antigen is not yet known. No clone much larger than this one lies a single base away; base qualities are absent.

Including the terminal cysteine and phenylalanine, the CDR3 comprises 15 residues. This entry keeps only the CDR3 DNA: 45 bases, framed from base 1. V is cut back by 5 bases and J by 5 bases, with 9 bases in the junction unmatched. CDR1 and CDR2 are drawn from the germline V gene (reference sequence): SGHNT, YYREEE. Library method: the immunoSEQ multiplex PCR assay. The immuneACCESS repertoire file appears here via TCRdb, limited to in-frame rearrangements. These files lack a portion of the clones; in checked studies, under half of the deficit traces to unresolved V genes, and the cause of the others is not known. Counted in this sample were 98,000 or so clones; roughly four fifths of them appeared once. The biggest ten clones account for about 2% of the sample.

Rearrangement joined TRBV5-4 to TRBJ2-2; the junction holds 7 bases that match TRBD1. This clonotype originated in a man aged 55-75 years in good health. Sequenced input: blood. Read as DNA, the sequence is TGTGCCAGCAGTCAGACAGGGCGAGGGACCGGGGAGCTGTTTTTT. Its protein is CASSQTGRGTGELFF. This CDR3, with the reference TRBV5-4 and TRBJ2-2 proteins standing in past its ends, gives the full variable domain ETGVTQSPTHLIKTRGQQVTLRCSSQSGHNTVSWYQQALGQGPQFIFQYYREEENGRGNFPPRFSGLQFPNYSSELNVNALELDDSALYLCASSQTGRGTGELFFGEGSRLTVL.